This TCR beta chain is drawn from a study of blood T cell repertoires in COVID-19. Background on the study: In each case, the material was cDNA or gDNA derived from T cells, B-cell-depleted T cells, or PBMCs.

The germline V gene has CDR1 SGHAT and CDR2 FQNNGV. This CDR3 has 15 amino acids. V was pared by 1 base and J by 0 bases, with 9 bases between. Authors' data handling: Amplified reference gene primers provided the basis for estimating nucleated cell counts. TCRdb keeps only in-frame clones here, not all; method: immunoSEQ multiplex PCR. The V and J calls and clone size come from that table; D and trimming were worked out from the DNA. The sample lists approximately 220,000 clones, approximately 80% occurring once. This chain uses TRBV11-2 with TRBJ1-1; D uncertain. The sequence was obtained from a woman older than 75 with acute or convalescent COVID-19. The sample comprised peripheral blood. CDR3 in amino acids: CASSLAGEVNTEAFF. The CDR3 coding sequence is TGTGCCAGCAGCTTAGCTGGGGAGGTGAACACTGAAGCTTTCTTT.